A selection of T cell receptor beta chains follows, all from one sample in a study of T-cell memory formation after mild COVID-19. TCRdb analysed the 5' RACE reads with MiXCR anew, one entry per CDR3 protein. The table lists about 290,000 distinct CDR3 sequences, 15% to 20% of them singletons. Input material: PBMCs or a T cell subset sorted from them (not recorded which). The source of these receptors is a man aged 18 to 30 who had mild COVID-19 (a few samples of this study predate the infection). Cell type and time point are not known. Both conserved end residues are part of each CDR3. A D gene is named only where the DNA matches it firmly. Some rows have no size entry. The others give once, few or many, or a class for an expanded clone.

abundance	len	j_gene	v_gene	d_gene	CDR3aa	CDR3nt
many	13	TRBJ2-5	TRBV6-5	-	CASRSTGWETQYF	TGTGCCAGCAGATCCACAGGGTGGGAGACCCAGTACTTC
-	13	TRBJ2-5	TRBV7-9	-	CASGGRYQETQYF	TGTGCCAGCGGGGGTAGATACCAAGAGACCCAGTACTTC
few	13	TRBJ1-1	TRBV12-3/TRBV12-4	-	CASTRGPATEAFF	TGTGCCAGCACCAGAGGACCTGCCACTGAAGCTTTCTTT
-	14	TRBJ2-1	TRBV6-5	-	CASSYGGSNNEQFF	TGTGCCAGCAGTTATGGGGGGTCAAACAATGAGCAGTTCTTC
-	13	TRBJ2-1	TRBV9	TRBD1	CASSVNRGNEQFF	TGTGCCAGCAGCGTTAACAGGGGCAATGAGCAGTTCTTC
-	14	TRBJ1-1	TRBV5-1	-	CASSSGHLNTEAFF	TGCGCCAGCAGCTCGGGACATTTGAACACTGAAGCTTTCTTT
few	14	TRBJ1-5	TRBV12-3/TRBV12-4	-	CASSFSQFNQPQHF	TGTGCCAGCAGTTTTTCACAGTTTAATCAGCCCCAGCATTTT
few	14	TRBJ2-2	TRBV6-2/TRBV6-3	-	CASSPLVDTGELFF	TGTGCCAGCAGCCCATTGGTAGACACCGGGGAGCTGTTTTTT
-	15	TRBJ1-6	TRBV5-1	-	CASSLELPGSSPLHF	TGCGCCAGCAGCTTGGAGCTCCCCGGGAGTTCACCCCTCCACTTT
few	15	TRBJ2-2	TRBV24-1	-	CATSGVRGATGELFF	TGTGCCACCAGTGGCGTCAGGGGCGCGACCGGGGAGCTGTTTTTT
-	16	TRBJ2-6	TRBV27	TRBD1	CASSVTGDSGANVLTF	TGTGCCAGCAGTGTGACAGGGGACTCTGGGGCCAACGTCCTGACTTTC
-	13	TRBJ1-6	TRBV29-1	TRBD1	CSVGDRGGSPLHF	TGCAGCGTTGGGGACAGGGGCGGGTCACCCCTCCACTTT
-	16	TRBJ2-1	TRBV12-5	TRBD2	CASGPSGLAGYNEQFF	TGTGCTAGTGGTCCATCGGGACTAGCGGGGTACAATGAGCAGTTCTTC
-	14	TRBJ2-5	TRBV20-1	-	CSASQASRQETQYF	TGCAGTGCCTCGCAGGCGTCTAGGCAAGAGACCCAGTACTTC
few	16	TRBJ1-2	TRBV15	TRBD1	CATSSGPRQGASGYTF	TGTGCCACCAGCTCCGGTCCCCGACAGGGGGCGTCCGGCTACACCTTC
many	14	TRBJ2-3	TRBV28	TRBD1	CASSSGTGTDTQYF	TGTGCCAGCAGTTCCGGGACAGGCACAGATACGCAGTATTTT
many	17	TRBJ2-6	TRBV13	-	CASSPRWDTSGANVLTF	TGTGCCAGCAGCCCTCGTTGGGACACCTCTGGGGCCAACGTCCTGACTTTC
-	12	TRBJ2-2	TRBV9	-	CASGFYTGELFF	TGTGCCAGCGGGTTTTACACCGGGGAGCTGTTTTTT
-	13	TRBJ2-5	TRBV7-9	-	CASSLAGSETQYF	TGTGCCAGCAGCTTAGCAGGGAGCGAGACCCAGTACTTC
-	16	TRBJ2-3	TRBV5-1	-	CASSGGIGRHTDTQYF	TGCGCCAGCAGCGGCGGCATTGGACGACACACAGATACGCAGTATTTT
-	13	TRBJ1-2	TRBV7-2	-	CASSLPGDYGYTF	TGTGCCAGCAGCTTGCCGGGCGACTATGGCTACACCTTC
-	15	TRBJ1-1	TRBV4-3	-	CASSQEPRGDTEAFF	TGCGCCAGCAGCCAAGAACCCAGGGGAGACACTGAAGCTTTCTTT
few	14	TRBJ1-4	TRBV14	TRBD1	CASSLRDRQQKLFF	TGTGCCAGCAGCCTCCGGGACAGACAACAAAAACTGTTTTTT
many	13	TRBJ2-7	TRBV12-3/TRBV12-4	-	CASSNGPAYEQYF	TGTGCCAGCAGTAACGGGCCTGCCTACGAGCAGTACTTC
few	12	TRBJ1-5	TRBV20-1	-	CSASEPNQPQHF	TGCAGTGCTAGTGAACCTAATCAGCCCCAGCATTTT
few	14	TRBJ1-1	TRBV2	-	CASSDWGMNTEAFF	TGTGCCAGCAGTGACTGGGGTATGAACACTGAAGCTTTCTTT
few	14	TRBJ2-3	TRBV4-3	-	CASSQVQGANTQYF	TGCGCCAGCAGCCAAGTCCAGGGAGCTAATACGCAGTATTTT
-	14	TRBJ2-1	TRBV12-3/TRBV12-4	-	CASSFRREYNEQFF	TGTGCCAGCAGTTTCCGGCGGGAATACAATGAGCAGTTCTTC
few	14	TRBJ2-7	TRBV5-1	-	CASSRETGPYEQYF	TGCGCCAGCAGCCGGGAGACAGGTCCCTACGAGCAGTACTTC
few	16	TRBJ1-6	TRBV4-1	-	CASSQGVGLYNSPLHF	TGCGCCAGCAGCCAAGGAGTGGGTCTTTATAATTCACCCCTCCACTTT
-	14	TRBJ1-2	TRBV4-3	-	CASSQASGNYGYTF	TGCGCCAGCAGCCAAGCATCGGGTAACTATGGCTACACCTTC
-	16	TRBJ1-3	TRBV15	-	CATSRDPDNPGNTIYF	TGTGCCACCAGCAGAGATCCGGACAACCCTGGAAACACCATATATTTT
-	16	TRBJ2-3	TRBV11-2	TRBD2	CASSLGVAGGLDTQYF	TGTGCCAGCAGCTTAGGGGTGGCGGGGGGGCTGGATACGCAGTATTTT
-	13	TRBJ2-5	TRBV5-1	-	CASSLQVQETQYF	TGCGCCAGCAGCTTACAGGTCCAAGAGACCCAGTACTTC
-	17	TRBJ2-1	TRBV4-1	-	CASSQDGGGLSYNEQFF	TGCGCCAGCAGCCAAGATGGCGGGGGCCTCTCCTACAATGAGCAGTTCTTC
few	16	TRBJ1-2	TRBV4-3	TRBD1	CASSQGRTGADWGYTF	TGCGCCAGCAGCCAAGGCCGGACAGGGGCCGATTGGGGCTACACCTTC
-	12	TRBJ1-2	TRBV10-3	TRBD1	CATDTGGNGYTF	TGTGCCACCGACACAGGGGGCAATGGCTACACCTTC
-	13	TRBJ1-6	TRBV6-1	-	CASSDGRDSPLHF	TGTGCCAGCAGCGACGGGCGGGATTCACCCCTCCACTTT
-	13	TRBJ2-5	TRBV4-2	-	CASSRTGKETQYF	TGTGCCAGCAGCCGCACAGGGAAAGAGACCCAGTACTTC
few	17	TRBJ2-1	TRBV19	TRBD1	CASSIGLGTGGYNEQFF	TGTGCCAGTAGTATAGGATTGGGGACAGGAGGGTACAATGAGCAGTTCTTC
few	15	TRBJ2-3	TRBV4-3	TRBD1	CASSQGTGVVDTQYF	TGCGCCAGCAGCCAAGGGACAGGAGTGGTAGATACGCAGTATTTT
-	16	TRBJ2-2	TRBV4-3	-	CASSQVAGANTGELFF	TGCGCCAGCAGCCAAGTAGCAGGGGCGAACACCGGGGAGCTGTTTTTT
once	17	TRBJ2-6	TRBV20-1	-	CSARSLNPSSGANVLTF	TGCAGTGCTAGATCCCTGAACCCCAGCTCTGGGGCCAACGTCCTGACTTTC
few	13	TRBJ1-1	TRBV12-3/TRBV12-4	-	CASSTGDVAEAFF	TGTGCCAGCAGTACCGGGGACGTAGCTGAAGCTTTCTTT
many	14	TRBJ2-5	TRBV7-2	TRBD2	CASSLATSGETQYF	TGTGCCAGCAGCTTAGCTACTAGCGGGGAGACCCAGTACTTC
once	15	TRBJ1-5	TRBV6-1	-	CASRRDTNSNQPQHF	TGTGCCAGCAGGCGGGACACCAATAGCAATCAGCCCCAGCATTTT
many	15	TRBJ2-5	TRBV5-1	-	CASGSLGGAGETQYF	TGCGCCAGCGGATCCCTGGGGGGGGCCGGGGAGACCCAGTACTTC
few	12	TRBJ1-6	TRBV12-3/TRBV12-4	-	CASTWGNSPLHF	TGTGCCAGCACCTGGGGGAATTCACCCCTCCACTTT
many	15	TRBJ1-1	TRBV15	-	CATSRVGGAGGEAFF	TGTGCCACCAGCAGAGTTGGAGGGGCGGGTGGTGAAGCTTTCTTT
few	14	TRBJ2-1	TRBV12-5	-	CASGEGVQDNEQFF	TGTGCTAGTGGGGAGGGAGTCCAGGACAATGAGCAGTTCTTC
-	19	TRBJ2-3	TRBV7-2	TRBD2	CASSLKWLAGGTSTDTQYF	TGTGCCAGCAGCTTAAAATGGCTAGCGGGTGGAACTAGCACAGATACGCAGTATTTT